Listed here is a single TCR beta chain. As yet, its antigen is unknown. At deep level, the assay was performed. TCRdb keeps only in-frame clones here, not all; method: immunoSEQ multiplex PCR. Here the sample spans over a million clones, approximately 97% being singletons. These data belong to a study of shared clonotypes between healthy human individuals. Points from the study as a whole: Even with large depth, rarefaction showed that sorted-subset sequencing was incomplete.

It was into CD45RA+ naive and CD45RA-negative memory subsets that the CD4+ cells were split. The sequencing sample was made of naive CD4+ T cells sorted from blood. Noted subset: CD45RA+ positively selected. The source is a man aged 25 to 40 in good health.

CDR3 DNA sequence: TGTGCCAGCAGTGGCAGTGGGGAGGCAGATACGCAGTATTTT. Its protein is CASSGSGEADTQYF. The V gene is TRBV6-5, the J gene TRBJ2-3; tentatively, D is TRBD2 (6 bases). V lost 5 bases to trimming and J lost 4 bases, with 13 bases between them. The germline CDR1 and CDR2 sequences are MNHEY and SVGAGI. The CDR3 loop spans 14 amino acids.